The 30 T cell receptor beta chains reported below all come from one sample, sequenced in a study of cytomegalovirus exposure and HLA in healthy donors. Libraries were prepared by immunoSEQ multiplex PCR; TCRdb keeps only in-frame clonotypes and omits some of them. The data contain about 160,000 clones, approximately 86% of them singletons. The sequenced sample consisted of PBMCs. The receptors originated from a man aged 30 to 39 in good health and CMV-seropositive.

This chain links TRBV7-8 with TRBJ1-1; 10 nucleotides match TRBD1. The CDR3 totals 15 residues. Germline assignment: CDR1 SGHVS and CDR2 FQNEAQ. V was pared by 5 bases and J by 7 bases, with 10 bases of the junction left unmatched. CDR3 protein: CASSVHSRTGGEAFF. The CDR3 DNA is TGTGCCAGCAGCGTACACAGCCGGACAGGGGGTGAAGCTTTCTTT.

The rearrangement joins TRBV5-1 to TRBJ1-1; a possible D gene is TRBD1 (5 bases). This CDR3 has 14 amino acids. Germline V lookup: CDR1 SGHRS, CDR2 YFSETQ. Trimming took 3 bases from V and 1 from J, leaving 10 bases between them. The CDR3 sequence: CASSSATENTEAFF. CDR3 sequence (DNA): TGCGCCAGCAGCTCGGCGACAGAGAACACTGAAGCTTTCTTT.

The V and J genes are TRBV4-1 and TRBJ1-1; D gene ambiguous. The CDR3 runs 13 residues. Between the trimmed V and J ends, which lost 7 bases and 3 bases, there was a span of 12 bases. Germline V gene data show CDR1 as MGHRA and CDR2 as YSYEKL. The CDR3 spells CASMAGQHTEAFF. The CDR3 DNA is TGCGCCAGCATGGCGGGCCAGCACACTGAAGCTTTCTTT.

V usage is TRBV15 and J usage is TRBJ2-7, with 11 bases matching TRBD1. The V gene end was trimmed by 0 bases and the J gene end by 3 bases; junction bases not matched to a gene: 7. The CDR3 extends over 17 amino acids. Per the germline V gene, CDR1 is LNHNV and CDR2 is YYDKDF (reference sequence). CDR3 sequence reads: CATSREYAGTGGYEQYF. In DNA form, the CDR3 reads TGTGCCACCAGCAGAGAGTACGCCGGGACAGGGGGCTACGAGCAGTACTTC. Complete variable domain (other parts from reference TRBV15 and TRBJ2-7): DAMVIQNPRYQVTQFGKPVTLSCSQTLNHNVMYWYQQKSSQAPKLLFHYYDKDFNNEADTPDNFQSRRPNTSFCFLDIRSPGLGDTAMYLCATSREYAGTGGYEQYFGPGTRLTVT.

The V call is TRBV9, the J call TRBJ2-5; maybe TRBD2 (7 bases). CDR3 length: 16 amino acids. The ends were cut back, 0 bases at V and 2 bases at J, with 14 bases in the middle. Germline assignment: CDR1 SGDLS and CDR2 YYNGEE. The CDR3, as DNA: TGTGCCAGCAGCGTAGTTGGGGGGGCTTCGCAAGAGACCCAGTACTTC. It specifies CASSVVGGASQETQYF.

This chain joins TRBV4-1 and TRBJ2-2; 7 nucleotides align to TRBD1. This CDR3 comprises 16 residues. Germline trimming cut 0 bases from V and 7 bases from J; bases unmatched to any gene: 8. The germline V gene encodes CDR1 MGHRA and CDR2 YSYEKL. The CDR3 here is CASSQEPGGYDGELFF. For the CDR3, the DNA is TGCGCCAGCAGCCAAGAGCCAGGGGGTTATGACGGGGAGCTGTTTTTT.

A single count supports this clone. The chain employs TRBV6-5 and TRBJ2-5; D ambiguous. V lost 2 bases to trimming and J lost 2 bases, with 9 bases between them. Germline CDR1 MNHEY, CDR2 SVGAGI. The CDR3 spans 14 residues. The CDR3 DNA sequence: TGTGCCAGCAGTTACGGAGCGTTACAAGAGACCCAGTACTTC. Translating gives CASSYGALQETQYF.

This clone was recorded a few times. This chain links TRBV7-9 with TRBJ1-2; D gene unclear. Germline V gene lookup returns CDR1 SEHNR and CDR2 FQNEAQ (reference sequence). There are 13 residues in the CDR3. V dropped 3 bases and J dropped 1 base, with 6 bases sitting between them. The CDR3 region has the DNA TGTGCCAGCAGCTTTAACAGTAACTATGGCTACACCTTC. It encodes CASSFNSNYGYTF.

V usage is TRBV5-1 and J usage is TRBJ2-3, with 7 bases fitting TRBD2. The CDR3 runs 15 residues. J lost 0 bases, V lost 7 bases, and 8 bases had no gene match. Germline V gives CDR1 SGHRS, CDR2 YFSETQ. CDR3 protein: CASYPGTTSTDTQYF. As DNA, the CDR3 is TGCGCCAGCTACCCGGGGACTACTAGCACAGATACGCAGTATTTT. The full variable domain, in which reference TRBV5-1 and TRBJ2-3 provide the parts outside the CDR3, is KAGVTQTPRYLIKTRGQQVTLSCSPISGHRSVSWYQQTPGQGLQFLFEYFSETQRNKGNFPGRFSGRQFSNSRSEMNVSTLELGDSALYLCASYPGTTSTDTQYFGPGTRLTVL.

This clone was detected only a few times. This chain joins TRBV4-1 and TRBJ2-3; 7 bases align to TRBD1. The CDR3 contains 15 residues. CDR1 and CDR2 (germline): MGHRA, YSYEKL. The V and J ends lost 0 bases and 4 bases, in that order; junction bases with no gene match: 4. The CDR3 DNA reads TGCGCCAGCAGCCAAGATTTAGGGGGCCCAGATACGCAGTATTTT. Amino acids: CASSQDLGGPDTQYF.

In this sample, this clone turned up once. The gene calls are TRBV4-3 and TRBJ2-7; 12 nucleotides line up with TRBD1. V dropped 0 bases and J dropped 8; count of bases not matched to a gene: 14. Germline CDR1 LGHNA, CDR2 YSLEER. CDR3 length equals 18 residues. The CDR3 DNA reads TGCGCCAGCAGCCAAGATGTTCGGGGAGGGACAGGGGGCTTAAAGCAGTACTTC. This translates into CASSQDVRGGTGGLKQYF.

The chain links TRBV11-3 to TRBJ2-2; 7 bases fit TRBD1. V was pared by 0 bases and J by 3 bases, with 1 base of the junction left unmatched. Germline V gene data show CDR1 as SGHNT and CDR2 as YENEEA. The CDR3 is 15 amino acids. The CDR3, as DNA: TGTGCCAGCAGCTTAGAAACAGGGGACACCGGGGAGCTGTTTTTT. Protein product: CASSLETGDTGELFF.

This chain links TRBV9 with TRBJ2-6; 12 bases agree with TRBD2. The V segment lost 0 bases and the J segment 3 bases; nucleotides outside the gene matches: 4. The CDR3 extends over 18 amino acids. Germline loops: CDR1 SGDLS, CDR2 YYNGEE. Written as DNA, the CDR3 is TGTGCCAGCAGCGTAGGGACTAGCGGGGCTGGTGGGGCCAACGTCCTGACTTTC. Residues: CASSVGTSGAGGANVLTF.

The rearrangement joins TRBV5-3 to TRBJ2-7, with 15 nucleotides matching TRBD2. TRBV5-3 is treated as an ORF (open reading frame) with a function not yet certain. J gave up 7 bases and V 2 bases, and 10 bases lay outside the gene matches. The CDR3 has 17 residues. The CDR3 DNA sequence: TGTGCCAGAAGCTTAGGACTAGCGGGGGGGCACGTGGAAGAGCAGTACTTC. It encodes CARSLGLAGGHVEEQYF.

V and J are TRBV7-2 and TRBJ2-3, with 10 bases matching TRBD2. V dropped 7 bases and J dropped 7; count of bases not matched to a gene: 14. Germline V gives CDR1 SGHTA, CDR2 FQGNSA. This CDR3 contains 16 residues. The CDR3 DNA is TGTGCCAGCACCCTGTGGGCTAGCGGGGGTACTAATACGCAGTATTTT. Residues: CASTLWASGGTNTQYF. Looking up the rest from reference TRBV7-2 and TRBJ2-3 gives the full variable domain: GAGVSQSPSNKVTEKGKDVELRCDPISGHTALYWYRQSLGQGLEFLIYFQGNSAPDKSGLPSDRFSAERTGGSVSTLTIQRTQQEDSAVYLCASTLWASGGTNTQYFGPGTRLTVL.

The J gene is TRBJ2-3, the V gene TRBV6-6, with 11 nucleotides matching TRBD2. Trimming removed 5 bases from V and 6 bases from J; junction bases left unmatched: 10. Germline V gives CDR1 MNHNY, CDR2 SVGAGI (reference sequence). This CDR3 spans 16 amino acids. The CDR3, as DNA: TGTGCCAGCAGTGCCCTAGCGGGGGGTCCCGGGGATACGCAGTATTTT. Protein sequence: CASSALAGGPGDTQYF.

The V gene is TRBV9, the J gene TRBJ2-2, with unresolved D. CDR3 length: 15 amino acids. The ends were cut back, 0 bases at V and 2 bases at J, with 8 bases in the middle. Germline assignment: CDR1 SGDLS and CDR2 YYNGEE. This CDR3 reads CASSVARHNTGELFF. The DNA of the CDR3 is TGTGCCAGCAGCGTAGCTAGGCACAACACCGGGGAGCTGTTTTTT.

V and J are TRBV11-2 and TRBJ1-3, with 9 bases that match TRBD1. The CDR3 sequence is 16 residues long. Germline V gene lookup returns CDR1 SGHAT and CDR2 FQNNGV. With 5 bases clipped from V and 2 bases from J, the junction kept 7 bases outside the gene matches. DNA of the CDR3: TGTGCCAGCAGCCAACTACAGGGGGCGGCTGGAAACACCATATATTTT. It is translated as CASSQLQGAAGNTIYF.

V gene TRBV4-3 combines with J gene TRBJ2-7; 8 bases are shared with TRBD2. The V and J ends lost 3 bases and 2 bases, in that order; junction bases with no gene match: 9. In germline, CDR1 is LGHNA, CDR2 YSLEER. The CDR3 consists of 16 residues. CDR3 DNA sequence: TGCGCCAGCAGCCAGGGGGCCCTAGCGGGCGCCTACGAGCAGTACTTC. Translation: CASSQGALAGAYEQYF.

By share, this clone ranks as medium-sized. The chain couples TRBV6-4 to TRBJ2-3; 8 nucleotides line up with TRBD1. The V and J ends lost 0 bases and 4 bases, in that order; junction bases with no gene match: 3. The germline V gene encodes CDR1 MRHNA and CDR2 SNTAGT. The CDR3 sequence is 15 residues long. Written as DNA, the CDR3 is TGTGCCAGCAGTGACTCGGCAGGGGGCGCAGATACGCAGTATTTT. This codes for CASSDSAGGADTQYF.

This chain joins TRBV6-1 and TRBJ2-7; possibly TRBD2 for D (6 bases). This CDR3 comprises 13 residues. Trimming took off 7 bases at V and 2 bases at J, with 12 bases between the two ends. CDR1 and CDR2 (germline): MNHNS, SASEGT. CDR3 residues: CASTWGEAYEQYF. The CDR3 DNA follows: TGTGCCAGCACGTGGGGGGAGGCCTACGAGCAGTACTTC.

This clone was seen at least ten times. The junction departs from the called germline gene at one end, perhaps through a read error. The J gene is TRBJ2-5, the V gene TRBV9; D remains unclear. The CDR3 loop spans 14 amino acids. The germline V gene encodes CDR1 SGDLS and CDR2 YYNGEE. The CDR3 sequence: CASSVTWALESQYF. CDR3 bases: TGTGCCAGCAGCGTAACCTGGGCGTTAGAGAGCCAGTACTTC.

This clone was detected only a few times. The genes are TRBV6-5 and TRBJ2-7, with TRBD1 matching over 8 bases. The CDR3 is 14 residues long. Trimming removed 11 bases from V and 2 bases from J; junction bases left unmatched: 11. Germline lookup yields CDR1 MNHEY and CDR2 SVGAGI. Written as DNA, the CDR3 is TGTGCCGCCCGCCGTGGACAGGGCACCTACGAGCAGTACTTC. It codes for CAARRGQGTYEQYF.

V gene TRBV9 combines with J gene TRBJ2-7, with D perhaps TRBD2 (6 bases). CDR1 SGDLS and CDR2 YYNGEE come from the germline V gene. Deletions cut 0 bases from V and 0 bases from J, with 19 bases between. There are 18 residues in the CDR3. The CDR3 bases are TGTGCCAGCAGCGTAGCTACGGGCGGGGTGACTGCCTCCTACGAGCAGTACTTC. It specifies CASSVATGGVTASYEQYF.

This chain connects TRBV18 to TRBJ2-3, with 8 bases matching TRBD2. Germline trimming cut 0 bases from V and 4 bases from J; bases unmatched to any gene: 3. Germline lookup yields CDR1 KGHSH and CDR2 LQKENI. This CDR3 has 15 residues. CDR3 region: CASSPPMRGADTQYF. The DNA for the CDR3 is TGTGCCAGCTCACCACCGATGCGGGGGGCAGATACGCAGTATTTT.

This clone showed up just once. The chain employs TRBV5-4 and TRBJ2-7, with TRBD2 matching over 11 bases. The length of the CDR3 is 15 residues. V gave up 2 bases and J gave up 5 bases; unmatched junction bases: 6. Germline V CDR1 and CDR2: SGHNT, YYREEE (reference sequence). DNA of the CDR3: TGTGCCAGCAGCTTCGGTAGCGGGGGGGGCGACGAGCAGTACTTC. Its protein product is CASSFGSGGGDEQYF.

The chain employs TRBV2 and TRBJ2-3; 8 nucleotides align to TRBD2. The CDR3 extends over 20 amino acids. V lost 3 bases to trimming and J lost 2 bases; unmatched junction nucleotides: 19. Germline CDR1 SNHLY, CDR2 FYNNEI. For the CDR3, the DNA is TGTGCCAGCAGTGACGCTCAGGCCAGCGGGGGACTTTCTTACACAGATACGCAGTATTTT. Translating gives CASSDAQASGGLSYTDTQYF. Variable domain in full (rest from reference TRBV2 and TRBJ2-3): EPEVTQTPSHQVTQMGQEVILRCVPISNHLYFYWYRQILGQKVEFLVSFYNNEISEKSEIFDDQFSVERPDGSNFTLKIRSTKLEDSAMYFCASSDAQASGGLSYTDTQYFGPGTRLTVL.

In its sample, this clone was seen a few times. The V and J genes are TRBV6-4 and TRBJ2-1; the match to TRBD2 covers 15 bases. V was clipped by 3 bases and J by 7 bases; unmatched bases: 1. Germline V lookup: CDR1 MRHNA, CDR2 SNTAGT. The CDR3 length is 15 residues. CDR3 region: CASSEGLAGGNEQFF. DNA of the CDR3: TGTGCCAGCAGTGAGGGACTAGCGGGGGGTAATGAGCAGTTCTTC.

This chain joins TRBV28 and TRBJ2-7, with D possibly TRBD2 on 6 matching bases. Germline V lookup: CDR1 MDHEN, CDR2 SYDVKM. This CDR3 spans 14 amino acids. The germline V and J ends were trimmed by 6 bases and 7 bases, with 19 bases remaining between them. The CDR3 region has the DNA TGTGCCAGCAGACCGACTAGTCTCGATTGGGAGCAGTACTTC. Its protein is CASRPTSLDWEQYF.

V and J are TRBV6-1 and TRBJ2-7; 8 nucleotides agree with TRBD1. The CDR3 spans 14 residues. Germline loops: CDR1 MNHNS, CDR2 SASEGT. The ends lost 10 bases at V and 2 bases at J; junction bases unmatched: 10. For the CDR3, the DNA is TGTGCCACCCGAACAGGGGGGCCCACCTACGAGCAGTACTTC. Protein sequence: CATRTGGPTYEQYF.